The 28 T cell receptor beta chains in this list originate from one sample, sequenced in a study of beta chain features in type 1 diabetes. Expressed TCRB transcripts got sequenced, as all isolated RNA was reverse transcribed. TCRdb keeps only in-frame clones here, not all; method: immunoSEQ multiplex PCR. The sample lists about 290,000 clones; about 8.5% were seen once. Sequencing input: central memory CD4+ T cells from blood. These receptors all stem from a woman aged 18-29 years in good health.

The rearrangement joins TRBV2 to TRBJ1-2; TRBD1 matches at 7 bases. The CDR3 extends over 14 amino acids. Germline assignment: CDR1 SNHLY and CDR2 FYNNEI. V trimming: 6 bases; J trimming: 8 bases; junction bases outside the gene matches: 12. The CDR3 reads CASSWTGPGGGYTF. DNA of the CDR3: TGTGCCAGCAGCTGGACAGGCCCCGGGGGGGGCTACACCTTC.

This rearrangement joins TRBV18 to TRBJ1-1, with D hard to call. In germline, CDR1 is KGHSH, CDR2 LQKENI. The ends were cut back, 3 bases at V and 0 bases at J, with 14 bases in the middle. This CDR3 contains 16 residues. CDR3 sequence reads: CASSPPSGRLNTEAFF. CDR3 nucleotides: TGTGCCAGCTCACCTCCCTCGGGGAGACTGAACACTGAAGCTTTCTTT. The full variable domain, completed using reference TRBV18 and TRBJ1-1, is NAGVMQNPRHLVRRRGQEARLRCSPMKGHSHVYWYRQLPEEGLKFMVYLQKENIIDESGMPKERFSAEFPKEGPSILRIQQVVRGDSAAYFCASSPPSGRLNTEAFFGQGTRLTVV.

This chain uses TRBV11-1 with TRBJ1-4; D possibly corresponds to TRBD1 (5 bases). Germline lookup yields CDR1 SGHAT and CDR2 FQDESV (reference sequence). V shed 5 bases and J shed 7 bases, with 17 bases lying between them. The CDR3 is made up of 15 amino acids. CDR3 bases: TGTGCCAGCAGCCTAAGGGGCGCCGGAGGTGAAAAACTGTTTTTT. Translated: CASSLRGAGGEKLFF.

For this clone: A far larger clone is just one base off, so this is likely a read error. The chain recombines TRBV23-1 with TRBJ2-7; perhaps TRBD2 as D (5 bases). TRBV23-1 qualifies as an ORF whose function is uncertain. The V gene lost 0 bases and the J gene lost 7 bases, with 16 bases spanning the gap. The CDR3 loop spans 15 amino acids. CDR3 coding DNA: TGCGCCAGCAGTCAATCACCGACGCGGGTGAGGGAGCAGTACTTC. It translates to CASSQSPTRVREQYF.

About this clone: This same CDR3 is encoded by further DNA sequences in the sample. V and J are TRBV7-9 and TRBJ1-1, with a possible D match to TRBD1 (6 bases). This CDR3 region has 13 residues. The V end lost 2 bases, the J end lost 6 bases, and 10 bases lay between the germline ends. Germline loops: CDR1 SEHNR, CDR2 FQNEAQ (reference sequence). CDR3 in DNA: TGTGCCAGCAGCTTAAGAGGGGGATCTGAAGCTTTCTTT. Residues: CASSLRGGSEAFF.

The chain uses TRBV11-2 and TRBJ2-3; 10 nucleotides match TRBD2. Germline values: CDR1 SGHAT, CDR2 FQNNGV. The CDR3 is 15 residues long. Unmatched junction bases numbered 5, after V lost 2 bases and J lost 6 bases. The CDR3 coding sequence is TGTGCCAGCAGCTTAATCCTAGCGGGAGCTGATACGCAGTATTTT. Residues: CASSLILAGADTQYF.

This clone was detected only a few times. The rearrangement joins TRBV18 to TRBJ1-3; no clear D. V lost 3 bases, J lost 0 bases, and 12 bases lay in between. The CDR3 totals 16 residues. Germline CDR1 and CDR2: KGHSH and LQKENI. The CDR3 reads CASSPTTHSSGNTIYF. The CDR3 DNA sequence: TGTGCCAGCTCACCCACTACCCACTCCTCTGGAAACACCATATATTTT.

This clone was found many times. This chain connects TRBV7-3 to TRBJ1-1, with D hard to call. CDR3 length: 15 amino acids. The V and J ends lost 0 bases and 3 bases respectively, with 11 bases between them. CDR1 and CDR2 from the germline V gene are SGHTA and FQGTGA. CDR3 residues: CASSLTPLGDTEAFF. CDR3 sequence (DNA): TGTGCCAGCAGCTTAACGCCCCTGGGCGACACTGAAGCTTTCTTT.

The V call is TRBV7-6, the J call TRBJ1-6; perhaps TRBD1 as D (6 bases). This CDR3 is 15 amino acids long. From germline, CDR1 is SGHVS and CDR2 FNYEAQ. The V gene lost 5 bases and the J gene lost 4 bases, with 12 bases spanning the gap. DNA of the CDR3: TGTGCCAGCAGCCGGGACACAGAGTATAATTCACCCCTCCACTTT. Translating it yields CASSRDTEYNSPLHF.

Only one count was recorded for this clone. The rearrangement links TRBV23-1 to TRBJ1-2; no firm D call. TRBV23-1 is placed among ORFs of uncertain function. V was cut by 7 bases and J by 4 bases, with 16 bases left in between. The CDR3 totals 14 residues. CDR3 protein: CASNRRKGPYGYTF. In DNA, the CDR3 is TGCGCCAGCAACCGGAGAAAGGGCCCCTATGGCTACACCTTC.

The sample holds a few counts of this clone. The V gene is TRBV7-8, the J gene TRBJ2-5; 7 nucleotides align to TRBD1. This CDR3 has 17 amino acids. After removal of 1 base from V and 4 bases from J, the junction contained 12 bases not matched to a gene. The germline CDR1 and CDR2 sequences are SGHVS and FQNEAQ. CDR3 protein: CASSLEGARQGRETQYF. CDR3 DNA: TGTGCCAGCAGCTTAGAGGGGGCCCGGCAGGGTCGAGAGACCCAGTACTTC.

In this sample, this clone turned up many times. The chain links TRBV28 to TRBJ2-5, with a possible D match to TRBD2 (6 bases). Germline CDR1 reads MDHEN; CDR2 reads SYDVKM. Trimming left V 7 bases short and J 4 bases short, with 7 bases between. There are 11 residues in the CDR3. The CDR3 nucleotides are TGTGCCAGCACGGGGGTAGAGACCCAGTACTTC. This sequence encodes CASTGVETQYF.

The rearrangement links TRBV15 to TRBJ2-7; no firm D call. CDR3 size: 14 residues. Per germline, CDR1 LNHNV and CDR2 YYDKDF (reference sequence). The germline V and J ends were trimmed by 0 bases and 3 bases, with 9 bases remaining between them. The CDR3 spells CATSRDRRFYEQYF. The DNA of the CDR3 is TGTGCCACCAGCAGAGATCGCAGGTTCTACGAGCAGTACTTC.

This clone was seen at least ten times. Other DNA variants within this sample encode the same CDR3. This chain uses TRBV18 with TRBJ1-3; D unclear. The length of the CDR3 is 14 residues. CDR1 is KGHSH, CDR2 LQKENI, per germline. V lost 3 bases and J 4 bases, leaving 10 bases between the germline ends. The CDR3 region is CASSPTAEGNTIYF. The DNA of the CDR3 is TGTGCCAGCTCACCTACGGCCGAGGGAAACACCATATATTTT.

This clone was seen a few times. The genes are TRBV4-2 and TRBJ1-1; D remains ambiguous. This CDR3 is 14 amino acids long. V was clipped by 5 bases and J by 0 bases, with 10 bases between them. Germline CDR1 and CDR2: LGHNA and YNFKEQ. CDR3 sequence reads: CASSFGSMNTEAFF. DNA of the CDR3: TGTGCCAGCAGCTTTGGGTCGATGAACACTGAAGCTTTCTTT.

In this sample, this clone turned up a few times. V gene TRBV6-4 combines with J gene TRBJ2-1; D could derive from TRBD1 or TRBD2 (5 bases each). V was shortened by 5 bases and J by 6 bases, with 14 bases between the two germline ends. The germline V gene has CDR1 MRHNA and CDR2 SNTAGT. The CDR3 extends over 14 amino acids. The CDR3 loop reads CASSPIGETNEQFF. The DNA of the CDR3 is TGTGCCAGCAGTCCGATAGGGGAGACCAATGAGCAGTTCTTC.

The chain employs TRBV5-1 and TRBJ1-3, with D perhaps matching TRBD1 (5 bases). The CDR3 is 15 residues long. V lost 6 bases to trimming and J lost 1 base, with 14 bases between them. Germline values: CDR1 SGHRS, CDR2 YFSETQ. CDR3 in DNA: TGCGCCAGCACCTCGGGGGGTTCTTCTGGAAACACCATATATTTT. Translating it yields CASTSGGSSGNTIYF.

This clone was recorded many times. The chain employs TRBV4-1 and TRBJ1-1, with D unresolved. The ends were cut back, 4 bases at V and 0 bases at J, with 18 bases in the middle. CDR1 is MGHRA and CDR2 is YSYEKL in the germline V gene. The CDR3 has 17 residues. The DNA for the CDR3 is TGCGCCAGCAGCCGTCCGTCCGGAGTCACAATGAACACTGAAGCTTTCTTT. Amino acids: CASSRPSGVTMNTEAFF.

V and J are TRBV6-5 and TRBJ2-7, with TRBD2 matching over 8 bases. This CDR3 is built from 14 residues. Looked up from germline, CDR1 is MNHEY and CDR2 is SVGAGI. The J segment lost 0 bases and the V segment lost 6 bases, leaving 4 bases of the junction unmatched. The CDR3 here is CASRKRGSSYEQYF. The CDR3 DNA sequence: TGTGCCAGCAGGAAGCGGGGGAGCTCCTACGAGCAGTACTTC.

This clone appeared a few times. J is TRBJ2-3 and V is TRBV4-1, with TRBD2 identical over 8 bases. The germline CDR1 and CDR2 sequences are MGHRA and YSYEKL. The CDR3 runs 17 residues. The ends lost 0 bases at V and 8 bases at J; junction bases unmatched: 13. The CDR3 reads CASSQDSSGGHLPTQYF. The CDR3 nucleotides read TGCGCCAGCAGCCAAGATTCCAGCGGGGGCCACCTTCCTACGCAGTATTTT.

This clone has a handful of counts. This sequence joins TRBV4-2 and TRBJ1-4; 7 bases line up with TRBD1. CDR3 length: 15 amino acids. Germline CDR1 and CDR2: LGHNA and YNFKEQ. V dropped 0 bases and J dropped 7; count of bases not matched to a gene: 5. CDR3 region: CASSQDQGGGEKLFF. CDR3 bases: TGTGCCAGCAGCCAAGATCAAGGGGGCGGTGAAAAACTGTTTTTT.

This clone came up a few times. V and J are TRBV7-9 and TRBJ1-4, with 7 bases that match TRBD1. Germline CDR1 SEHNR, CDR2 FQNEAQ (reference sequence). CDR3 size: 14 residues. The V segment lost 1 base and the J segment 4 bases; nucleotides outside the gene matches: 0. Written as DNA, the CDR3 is TGTGCCAGCAGCTTAGGACAGGGTAATGAAAAACTGTTTTTT. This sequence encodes CASSLGQGNEKLFF.

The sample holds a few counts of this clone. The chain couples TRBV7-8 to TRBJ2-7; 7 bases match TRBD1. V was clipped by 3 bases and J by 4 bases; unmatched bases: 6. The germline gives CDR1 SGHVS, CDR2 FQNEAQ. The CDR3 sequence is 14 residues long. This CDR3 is CASSFRDSPYEQYV. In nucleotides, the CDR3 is TGTGCCAGCAGCTTCCGGGACAGTCCTTACGAGCAGTACGTC.

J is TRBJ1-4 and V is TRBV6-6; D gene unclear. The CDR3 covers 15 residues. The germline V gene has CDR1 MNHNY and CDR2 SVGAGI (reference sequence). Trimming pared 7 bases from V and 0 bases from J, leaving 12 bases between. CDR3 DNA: TGTGCCAGCAAAAGGGAACCGGCAACTAATGAAAAACTGTTTTTT. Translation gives CASKREPATNEKLFF.

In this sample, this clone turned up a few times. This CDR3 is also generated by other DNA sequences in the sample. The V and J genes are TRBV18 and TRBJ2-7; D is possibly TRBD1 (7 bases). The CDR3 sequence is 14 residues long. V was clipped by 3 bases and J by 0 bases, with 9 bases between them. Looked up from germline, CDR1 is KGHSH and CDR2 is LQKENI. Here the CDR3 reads CASSPQGGSYEQYV. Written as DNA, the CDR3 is TGTGCCAGCTCACCCCAGGGGGGCTCCTACGAGCAGTACGTC.

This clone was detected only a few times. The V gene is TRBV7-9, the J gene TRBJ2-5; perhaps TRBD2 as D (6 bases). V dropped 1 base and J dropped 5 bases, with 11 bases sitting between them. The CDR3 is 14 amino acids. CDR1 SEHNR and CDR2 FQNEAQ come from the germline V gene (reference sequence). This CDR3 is CASSLGGGLETQYF. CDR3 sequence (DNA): TGTGCCAGCAGCTTAGGTGGAGGGTTGGAGACCCAGTACTTC.

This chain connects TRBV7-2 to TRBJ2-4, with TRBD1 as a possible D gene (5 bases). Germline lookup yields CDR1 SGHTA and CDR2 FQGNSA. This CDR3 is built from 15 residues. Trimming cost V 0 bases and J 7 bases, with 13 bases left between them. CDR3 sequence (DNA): TGTGCCAGCAGCTTAGCGGCTCCCCCAGGGAACATTCAGTACTTC. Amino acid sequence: CASSLAAPPGNIQYF.

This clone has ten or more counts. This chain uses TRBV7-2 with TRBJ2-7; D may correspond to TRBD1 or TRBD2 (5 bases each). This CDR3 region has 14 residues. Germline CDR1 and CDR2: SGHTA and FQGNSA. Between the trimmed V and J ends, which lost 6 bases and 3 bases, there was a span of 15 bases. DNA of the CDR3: TGTGCCAGCAGACTGGAGAGGGGTGTCTACGAGCAGTACTTC. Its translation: CASRLERGVYEQYF.